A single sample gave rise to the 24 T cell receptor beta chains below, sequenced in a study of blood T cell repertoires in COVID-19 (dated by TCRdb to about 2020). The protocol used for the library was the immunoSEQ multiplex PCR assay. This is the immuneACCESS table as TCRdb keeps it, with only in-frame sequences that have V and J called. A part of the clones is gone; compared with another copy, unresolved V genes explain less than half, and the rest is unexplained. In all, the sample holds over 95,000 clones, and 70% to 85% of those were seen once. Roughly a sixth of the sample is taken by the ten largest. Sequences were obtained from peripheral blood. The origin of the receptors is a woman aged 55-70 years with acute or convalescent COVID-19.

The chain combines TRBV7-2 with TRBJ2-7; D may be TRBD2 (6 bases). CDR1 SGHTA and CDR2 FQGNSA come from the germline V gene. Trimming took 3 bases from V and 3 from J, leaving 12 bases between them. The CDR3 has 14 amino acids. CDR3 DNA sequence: TGTGCCAGCAGCTTCGGGAGCTTGGGCTACGAGCAGTACTTC. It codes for CASSFGSLGYEQYF.

CDR3 in amino acids: CASSFPGGLTGELFF. CDR3 nucleotide sequence: TGCGCCAGCAGCTTTCCGGGGGGGCTGACCGGGGAGCTGTTTTTT. The V call is TRBV5-1, the J call TRBJ2-2, with 8 positions matching TRBD2. Germline loops: CDR1 SGHRS, CDR2 YFSETQ. The CDR3 is made up of 15 amino acids. The trim removed 2 bases at V and 5 bases at J, leaving 5 bases unmatched.

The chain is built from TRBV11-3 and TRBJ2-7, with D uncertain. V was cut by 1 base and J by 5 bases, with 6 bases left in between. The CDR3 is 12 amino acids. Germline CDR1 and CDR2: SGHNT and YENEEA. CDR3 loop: CASSLGQHEQYF. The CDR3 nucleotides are TGTGCCAGCAGCTTAGGACAACACGAGCAGTACTTC.

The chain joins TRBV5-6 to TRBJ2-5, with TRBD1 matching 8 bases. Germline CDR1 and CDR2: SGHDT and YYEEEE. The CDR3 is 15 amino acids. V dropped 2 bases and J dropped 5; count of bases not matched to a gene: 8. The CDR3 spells CASSFGGTGRETQYF. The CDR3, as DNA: TGTGCCAGCAGCTTTGGGGGGACAGGAAGGGAGACCCAGTACTTC.

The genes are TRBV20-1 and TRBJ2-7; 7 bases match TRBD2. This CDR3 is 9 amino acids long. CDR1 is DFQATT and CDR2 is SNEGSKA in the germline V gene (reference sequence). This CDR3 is CRAGDEQYF. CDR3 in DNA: TGCAGGGCGGGGGACGAGCAGTACTTC.

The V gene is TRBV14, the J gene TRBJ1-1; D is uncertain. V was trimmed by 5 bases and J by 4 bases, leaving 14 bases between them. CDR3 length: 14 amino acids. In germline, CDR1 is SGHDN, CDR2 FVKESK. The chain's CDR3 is CASSVPLQITEAFF. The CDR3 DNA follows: TGTGCCAGCAGCGTACCTTTACAGATCACTGAAGCTTTCTTT.

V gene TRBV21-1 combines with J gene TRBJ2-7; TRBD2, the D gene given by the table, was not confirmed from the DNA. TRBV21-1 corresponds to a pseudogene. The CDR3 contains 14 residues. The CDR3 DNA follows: TGTGCCAGCAGCATTAGCGGGGGGGCCCACGAGCAGTACTTC. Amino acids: CASSISGGAHEQYF.

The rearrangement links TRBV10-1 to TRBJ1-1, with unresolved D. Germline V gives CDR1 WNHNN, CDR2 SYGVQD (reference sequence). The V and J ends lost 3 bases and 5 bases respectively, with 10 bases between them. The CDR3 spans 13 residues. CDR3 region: CASSDGSETEAFF. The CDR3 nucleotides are TGCGCCAGCAGTGATGGCAGCGAGACTGAAGCTTTCTTT.

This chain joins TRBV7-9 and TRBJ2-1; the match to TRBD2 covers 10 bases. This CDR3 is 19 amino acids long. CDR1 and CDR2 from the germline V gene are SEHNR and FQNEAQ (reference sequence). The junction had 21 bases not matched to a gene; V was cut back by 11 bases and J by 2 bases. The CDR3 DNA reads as TGTGCCGCTCTCGAGGGTGGAGCGGGGGGGGCCCTCACCTACAATGAGCAGTTCTTC. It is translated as CAALEGGAGGALTYNEQFF.

The CDR3 DNA sequence: TGTGCCAGCAGCAAAGCACTCGGGGGTATAGAAGCTTTCTTT. Translating it yields CASSKALGGIEAFF. V is TRBV21-1 and J is TRBJ1-1. TRBV21-1 is tagged as a pseudogene. CDR3 size: 14 residues.

The CDR3 nucleotides read TGTGCCAGCAGCTTGGTGGAGTGGCGCGGTTCCACTGAAGCTTTCTTT. It encodes CASSLVEWRGSTEAFF. The chain has TRBV5-6 and TRBJ1-1; D uncertain. This CDR3 is 16 amino acids long. Per the germline V gene, CDR1 is SGHDT and CDR2 is YYEEEE. V was clipped by 0 bases and J by 4 bases, with 16 bases between them.

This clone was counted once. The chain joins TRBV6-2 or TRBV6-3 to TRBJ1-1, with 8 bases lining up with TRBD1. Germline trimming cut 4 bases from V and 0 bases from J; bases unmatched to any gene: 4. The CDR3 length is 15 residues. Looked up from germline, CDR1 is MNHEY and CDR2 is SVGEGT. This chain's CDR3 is CASSSPGQVNTEAFF. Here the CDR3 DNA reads TGTGCCAGCAGTTCGCCGGGACAGGTGAACACTGAAGCTTTCTTT.

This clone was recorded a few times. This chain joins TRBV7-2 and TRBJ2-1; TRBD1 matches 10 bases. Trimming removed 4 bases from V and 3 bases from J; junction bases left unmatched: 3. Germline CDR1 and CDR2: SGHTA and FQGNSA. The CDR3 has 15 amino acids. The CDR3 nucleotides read TGTGCCAGCAGCTCGACAGGGGGCCACTACAATGAGCAGTTCTTC. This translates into CASSSTGGHYNEQFF.

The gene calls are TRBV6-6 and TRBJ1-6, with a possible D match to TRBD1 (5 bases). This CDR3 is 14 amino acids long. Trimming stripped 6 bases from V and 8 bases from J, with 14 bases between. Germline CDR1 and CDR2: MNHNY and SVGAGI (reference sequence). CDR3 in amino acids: CASSFVQTDSPLHF. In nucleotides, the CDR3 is TGTGCCAGCAGCTTCGTTCAGACAGATTCACCCCTCCACTTT.

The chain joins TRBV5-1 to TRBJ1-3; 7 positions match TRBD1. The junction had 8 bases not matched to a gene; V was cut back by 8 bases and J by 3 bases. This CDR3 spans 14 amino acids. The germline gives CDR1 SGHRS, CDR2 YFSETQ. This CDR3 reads CASSQGTIGNTIYF. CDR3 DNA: TGCGCCAGTTCACAGGGGACAATTGGAAACACCATATATTTT. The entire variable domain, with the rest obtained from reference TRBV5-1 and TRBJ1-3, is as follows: KAGVTQTPRYLIKTRGQQVTLSCSPISGHRSVSWYQQTPGQGLQFLFEYFSETQRNKGNFPGRFSGRQFSNSRSEMNVSTLELGDSALYLCASSQGTIGNTIYFGEGSWLTVV.

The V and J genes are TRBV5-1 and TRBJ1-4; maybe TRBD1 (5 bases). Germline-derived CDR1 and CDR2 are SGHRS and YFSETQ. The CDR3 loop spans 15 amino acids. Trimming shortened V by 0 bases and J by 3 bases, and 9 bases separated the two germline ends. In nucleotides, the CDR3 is TGCGCCAGCAGCTTGGATGGGGCGGCTAATGAAAAACTGTTTTTT. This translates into CASSLDGAANEKLFF.

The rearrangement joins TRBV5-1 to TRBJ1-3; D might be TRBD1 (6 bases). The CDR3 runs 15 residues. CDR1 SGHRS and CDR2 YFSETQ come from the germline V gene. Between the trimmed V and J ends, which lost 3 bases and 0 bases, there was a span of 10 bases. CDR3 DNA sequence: TGCGCCAGCAGCTCGCAGGGGAGCTCTGGAAACACCATATATTTT. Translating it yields CASSSQGSSGNTIYF.

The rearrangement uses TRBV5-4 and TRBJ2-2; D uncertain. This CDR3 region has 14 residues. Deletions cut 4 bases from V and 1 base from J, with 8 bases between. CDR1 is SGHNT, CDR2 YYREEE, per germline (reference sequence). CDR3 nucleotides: TGTGCCAGCAGCGATACAGTGAACACCGGGGAGCTGTTTTTT. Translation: CASSDTVNTGELFF.

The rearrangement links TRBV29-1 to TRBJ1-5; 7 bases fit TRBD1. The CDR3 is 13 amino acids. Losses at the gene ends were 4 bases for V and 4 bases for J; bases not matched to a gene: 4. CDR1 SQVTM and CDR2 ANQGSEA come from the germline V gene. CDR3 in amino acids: CSVGAGGNQPQHF. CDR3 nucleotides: TGCAGCGTTGGAGCAGGGGGGAATCAGCCCCAGCATTTT.

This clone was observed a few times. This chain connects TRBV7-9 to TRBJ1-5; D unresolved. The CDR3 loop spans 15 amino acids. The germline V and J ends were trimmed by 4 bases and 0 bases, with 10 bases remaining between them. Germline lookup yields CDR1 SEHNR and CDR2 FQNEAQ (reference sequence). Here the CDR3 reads CASSSPGDSNQPQHF. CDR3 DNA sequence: TGTGCCAGCAGCTCGCCGGGAGATAGCAATCAGCCCCAGCATTTT.

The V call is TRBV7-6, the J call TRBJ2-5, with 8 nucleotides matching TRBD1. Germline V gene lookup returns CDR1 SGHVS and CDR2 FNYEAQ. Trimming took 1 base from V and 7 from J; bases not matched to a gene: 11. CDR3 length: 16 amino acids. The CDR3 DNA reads TGTGCCAGCAGCTTAGTCCCCGCCGGACAGGGAGGGACCCAGTACTTC. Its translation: CASSLVPAGQGGTQYF.

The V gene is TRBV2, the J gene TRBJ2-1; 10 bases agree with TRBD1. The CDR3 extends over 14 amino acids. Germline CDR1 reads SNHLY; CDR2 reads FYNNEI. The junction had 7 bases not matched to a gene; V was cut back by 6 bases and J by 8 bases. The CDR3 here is CASRPGQGFDEQFF. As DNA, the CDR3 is TGTGCCAGCAGACCGGGACAGGGGTTCGATGAGCAGTTCTTC.

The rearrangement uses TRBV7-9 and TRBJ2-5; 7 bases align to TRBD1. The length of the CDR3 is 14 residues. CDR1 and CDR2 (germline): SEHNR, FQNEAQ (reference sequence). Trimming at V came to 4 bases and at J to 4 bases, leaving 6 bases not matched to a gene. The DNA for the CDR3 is TGTGCCAGCAGCTCACGGGACAGTCGAGAGACCCAGTACTTC. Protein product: CASSSRDSRETQYF.

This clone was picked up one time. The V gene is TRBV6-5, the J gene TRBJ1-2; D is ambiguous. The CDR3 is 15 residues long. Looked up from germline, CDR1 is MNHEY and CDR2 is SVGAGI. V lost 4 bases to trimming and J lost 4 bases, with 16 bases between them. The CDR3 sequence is CASSSRTEEPYGYTF. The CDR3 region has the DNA TGTGCCAGCAGTTCGAGGACGGAGGAGCCCTATGGCTACACCTTC.